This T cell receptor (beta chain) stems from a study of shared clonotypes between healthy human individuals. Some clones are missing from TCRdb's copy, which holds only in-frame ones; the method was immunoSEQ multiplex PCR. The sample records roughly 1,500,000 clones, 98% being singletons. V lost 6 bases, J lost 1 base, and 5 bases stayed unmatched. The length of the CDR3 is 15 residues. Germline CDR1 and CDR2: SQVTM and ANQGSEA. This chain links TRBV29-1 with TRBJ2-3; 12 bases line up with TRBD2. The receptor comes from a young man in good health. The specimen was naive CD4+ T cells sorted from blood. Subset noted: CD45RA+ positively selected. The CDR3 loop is CSVSGLAGRTDTQYF. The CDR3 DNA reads TGCAGCGTCTCCGGACTAGCGGGACGCACAGATACGCAGTATTTT.